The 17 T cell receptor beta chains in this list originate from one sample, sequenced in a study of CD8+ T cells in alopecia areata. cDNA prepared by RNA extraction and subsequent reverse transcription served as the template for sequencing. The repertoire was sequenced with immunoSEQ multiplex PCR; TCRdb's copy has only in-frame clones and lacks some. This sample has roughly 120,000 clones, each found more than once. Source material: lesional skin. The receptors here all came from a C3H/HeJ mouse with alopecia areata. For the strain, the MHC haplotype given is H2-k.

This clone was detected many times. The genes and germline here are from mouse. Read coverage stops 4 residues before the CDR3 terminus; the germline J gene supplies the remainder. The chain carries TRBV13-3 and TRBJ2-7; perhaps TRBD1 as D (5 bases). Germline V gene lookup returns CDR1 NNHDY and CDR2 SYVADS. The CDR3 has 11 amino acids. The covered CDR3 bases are TGTGCCAGCACAGCAGGGAAT. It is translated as CASTAGN. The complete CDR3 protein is CASTAGNEQYF.

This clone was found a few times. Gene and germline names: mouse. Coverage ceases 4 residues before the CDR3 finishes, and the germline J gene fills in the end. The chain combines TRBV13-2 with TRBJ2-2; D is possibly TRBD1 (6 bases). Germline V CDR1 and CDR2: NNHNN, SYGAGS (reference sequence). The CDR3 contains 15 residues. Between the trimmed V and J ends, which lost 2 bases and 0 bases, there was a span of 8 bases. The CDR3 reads CASGEDRTNTGQLYF. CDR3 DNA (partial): TGTGCCAGCGGTGAGGACAGAACAAACACCGGG.

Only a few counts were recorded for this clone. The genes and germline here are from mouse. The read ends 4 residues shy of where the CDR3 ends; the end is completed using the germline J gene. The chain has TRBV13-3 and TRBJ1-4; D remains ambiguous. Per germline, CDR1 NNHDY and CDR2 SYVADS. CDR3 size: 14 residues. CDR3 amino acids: CASSDQTLPERLFF. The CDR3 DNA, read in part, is TGTGCCAGCAGTGACCAGACTCTCCCCGAA.

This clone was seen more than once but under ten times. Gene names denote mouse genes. CDR3 protein: CAWSRPRGSNTEVFF. Partial CDR3 DNA: TGTGCCTGGAGTCGGCCCAGGGGGTCAAACACA. The chain is built from TRBV31 and TRBJ1-1; 7 positions match TRBD1. With the read ending 4 residues before the CDR3 end, the germline J gene is used to fill in that end. Losses at the gene ends were 1 base for V and 0 bases for J; bases not matched to a gene: 5. This CDR3 has 15 amino acids. Germline V CDR1 and CDR2: GKSSPN, SITVG.

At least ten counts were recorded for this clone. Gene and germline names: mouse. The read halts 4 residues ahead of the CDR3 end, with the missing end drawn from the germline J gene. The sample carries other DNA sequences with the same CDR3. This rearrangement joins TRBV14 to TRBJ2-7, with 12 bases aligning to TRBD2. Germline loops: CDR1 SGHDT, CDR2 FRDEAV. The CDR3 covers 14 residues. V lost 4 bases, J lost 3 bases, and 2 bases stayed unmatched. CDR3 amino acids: CASSPGLGGYEQYF. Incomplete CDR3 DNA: TGTGCCAGCAGTCCGGGACTGGGGGGCTAT.

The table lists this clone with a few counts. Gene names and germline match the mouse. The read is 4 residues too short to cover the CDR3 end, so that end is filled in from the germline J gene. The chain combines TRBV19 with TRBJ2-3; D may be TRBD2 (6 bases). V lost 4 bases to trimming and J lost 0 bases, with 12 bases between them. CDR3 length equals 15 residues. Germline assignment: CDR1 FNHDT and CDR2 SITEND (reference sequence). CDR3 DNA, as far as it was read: TGTGCCAGCAGTCCGACTGGTCCTAGTGCAGAA. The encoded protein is CASSPTGPSAE. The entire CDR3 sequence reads CASSPTGPSAETLYF.

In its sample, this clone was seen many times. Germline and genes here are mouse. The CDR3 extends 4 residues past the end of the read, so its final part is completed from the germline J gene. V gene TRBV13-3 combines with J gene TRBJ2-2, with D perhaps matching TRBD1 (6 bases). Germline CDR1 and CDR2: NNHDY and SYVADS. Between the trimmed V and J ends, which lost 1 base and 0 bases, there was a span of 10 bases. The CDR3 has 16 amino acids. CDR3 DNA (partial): TGTGCCAGCAGTGATACAGGGCTTGCAAACACCGGG. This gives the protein CASSDTGLANTG. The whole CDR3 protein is CASSDTGLANTGQLYF. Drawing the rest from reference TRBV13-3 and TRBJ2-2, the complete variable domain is EAAVTQSPRSKVAVTGGKVTLSCHQTNNHDYMYWYRQDTGHGLRLIHYSYVADSTEKGDIPDGYKASRPSQENFSLILELASLSQTAVYFCASSDTGLANTGQLYFGEGSKLTVL.

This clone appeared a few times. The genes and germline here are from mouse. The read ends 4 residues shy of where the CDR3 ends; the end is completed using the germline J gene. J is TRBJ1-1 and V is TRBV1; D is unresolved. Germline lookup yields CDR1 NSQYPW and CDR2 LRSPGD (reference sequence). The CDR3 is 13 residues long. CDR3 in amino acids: CTCSADQQTEVFF. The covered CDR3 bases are TGCACCTGCAGTGCAGATCAGCAGACA.

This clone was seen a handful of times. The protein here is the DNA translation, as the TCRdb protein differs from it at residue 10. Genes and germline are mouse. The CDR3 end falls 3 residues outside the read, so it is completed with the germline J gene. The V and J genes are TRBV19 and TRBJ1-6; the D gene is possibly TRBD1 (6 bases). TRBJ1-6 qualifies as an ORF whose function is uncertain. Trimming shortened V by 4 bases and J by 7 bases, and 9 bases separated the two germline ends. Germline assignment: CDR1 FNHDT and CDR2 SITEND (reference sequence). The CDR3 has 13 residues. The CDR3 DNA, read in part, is TGTGCCAGCAGTTTCAGGGGAAATTCGCCC. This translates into CASSFRGNSP. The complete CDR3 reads CASSFRGNSPLYF.

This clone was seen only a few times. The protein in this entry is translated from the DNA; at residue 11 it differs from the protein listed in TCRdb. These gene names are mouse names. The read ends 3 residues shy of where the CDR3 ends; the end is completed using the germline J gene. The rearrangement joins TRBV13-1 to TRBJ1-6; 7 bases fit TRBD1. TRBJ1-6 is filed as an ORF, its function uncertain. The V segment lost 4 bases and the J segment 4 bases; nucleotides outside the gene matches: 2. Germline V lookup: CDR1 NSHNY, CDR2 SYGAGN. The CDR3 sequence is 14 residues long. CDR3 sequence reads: CASSLTGYNSPLYF. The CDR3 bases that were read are TGTGCCAGCAGTCTGACAGGGTATAATTCGCCC.

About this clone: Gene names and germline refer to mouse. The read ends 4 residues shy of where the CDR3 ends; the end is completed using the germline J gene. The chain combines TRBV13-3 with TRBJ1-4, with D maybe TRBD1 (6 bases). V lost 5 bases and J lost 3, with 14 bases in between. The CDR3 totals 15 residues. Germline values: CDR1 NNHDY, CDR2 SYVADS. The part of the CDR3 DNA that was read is TGTGCCAGCAGCGAACGGGGGGCAGCCAACGAA. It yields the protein CASSERGAANE. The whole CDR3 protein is CASSERGAANERLFF. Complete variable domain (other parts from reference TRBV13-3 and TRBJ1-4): EAAVTQSPRSKVAVTGGKVTLSCHQTNNHDYMYWYRQDTGHGLRLIHYSYVADSTEKGDIPDGYKASRPSQENFSLILELASLSQTAVYFCASSERGAANERLFFGHGTKLSVL.

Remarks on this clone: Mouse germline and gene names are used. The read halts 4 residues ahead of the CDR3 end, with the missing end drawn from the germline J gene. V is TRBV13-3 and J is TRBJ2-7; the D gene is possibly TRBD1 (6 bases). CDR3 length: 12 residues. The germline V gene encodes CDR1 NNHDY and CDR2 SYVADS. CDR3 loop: CASRQGRDEQYF. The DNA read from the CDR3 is TGTGCCAGCAGACAGGGTAGGGAT.

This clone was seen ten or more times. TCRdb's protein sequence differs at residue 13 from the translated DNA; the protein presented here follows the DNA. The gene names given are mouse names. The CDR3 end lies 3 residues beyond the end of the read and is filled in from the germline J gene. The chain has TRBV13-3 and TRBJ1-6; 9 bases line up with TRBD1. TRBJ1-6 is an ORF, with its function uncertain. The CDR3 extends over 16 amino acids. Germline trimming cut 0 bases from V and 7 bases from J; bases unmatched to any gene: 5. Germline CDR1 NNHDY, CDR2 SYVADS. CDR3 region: CASSDGGTGRNSPLYF. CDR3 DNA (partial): TGTGCCAGCAGTGATGGAGGGACAGGGAGGAATTCGCCC.

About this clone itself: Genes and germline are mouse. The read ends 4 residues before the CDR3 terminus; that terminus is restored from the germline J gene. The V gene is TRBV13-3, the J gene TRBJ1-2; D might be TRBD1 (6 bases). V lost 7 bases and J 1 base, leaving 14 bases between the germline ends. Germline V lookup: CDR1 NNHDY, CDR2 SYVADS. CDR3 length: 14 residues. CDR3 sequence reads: CASAVQGGNSDYTF. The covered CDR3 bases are TGTGCCAGCGCCGTACAGGGTGGAAACTCC.

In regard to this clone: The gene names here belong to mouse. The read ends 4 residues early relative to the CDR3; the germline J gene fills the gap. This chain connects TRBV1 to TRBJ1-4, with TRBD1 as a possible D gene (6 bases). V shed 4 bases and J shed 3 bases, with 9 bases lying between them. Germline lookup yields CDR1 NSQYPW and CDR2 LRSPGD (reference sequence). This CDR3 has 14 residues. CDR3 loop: CTCSGTATNERLFF. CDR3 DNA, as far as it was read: TGCACCTGCAGTGGGACAGCCACCAACGAA.

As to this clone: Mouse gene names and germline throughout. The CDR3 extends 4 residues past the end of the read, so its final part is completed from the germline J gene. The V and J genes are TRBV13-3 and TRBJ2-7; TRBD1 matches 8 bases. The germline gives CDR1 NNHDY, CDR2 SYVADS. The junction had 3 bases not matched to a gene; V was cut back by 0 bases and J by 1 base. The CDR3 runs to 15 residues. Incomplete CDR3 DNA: TGTGCCAGCAGTGATGCGACAGGGGAGTCCTAT. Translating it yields CASSDATGESY. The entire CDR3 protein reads CASSDATGESYEQYF.

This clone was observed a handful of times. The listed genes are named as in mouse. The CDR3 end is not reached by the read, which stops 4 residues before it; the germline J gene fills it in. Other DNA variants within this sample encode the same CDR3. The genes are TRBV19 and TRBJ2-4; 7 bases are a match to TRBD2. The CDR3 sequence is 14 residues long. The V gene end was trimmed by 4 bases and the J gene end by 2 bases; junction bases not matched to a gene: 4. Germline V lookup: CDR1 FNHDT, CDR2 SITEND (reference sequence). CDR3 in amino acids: CASSPDWVQNTLYF. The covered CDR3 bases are TGTGCCAGCAGTCCCGACTGGGTTCAAAAC.